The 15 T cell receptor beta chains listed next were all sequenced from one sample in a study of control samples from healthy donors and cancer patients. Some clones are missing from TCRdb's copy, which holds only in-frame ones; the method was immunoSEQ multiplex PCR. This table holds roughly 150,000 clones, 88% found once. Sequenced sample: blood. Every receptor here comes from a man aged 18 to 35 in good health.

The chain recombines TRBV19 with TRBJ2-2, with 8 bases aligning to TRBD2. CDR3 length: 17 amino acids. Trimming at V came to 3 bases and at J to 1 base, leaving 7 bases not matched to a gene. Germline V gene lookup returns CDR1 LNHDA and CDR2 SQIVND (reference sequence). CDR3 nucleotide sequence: TGTGCCAGTAGTATCGGCAGCGGGGGCCAGAACACCGGGGAGCTGTTTTTT. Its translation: CASSIGSGGQNTGELFF. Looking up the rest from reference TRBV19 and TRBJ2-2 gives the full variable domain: DGGITQSPKYLFRKEGQNVTLSCEQNLNHDAMYWYRQDPGQGLRLIYYSQIVNDFQKGDIAEGYSVSREKKESFPLTVTSAQKNPTAFYLCASSIGSGGQNTGELFFGEGSRLTVL.

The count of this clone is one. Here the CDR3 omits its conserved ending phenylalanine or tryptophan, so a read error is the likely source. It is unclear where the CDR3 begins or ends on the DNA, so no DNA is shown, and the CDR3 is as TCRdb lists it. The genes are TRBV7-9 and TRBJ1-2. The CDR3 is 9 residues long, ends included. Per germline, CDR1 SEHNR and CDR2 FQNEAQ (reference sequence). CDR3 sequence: CADHRAQVL.

CDR3 coding DNA: TGCGCCAGCAGCCAAGATCTAGGGGACAGGGCTAAGTACGAGCAGTACTTC. This gives the protein CASSQDLGDRAKYEQYF. The V gene is TRBV4-3, the J gene TRBJ2-7, with 9 bases fitting TRBD1. The CDR3 is 17 amino acids. Germline V gene lookup returns CDR1 LGHNA and CDR2 YSLEER. Trimming took 0 bases from V and 4 from J; bases not matched to a gene: 10.

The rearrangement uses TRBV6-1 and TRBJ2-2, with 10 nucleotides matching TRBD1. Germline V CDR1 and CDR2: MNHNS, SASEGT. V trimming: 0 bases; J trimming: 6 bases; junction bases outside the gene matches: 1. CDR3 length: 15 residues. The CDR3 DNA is TGTGCCAGCAGTGAAGCGACAGGGGGCGCCGGGGAGCTGTTTTTT. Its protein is CASSEATGGAGELFF.

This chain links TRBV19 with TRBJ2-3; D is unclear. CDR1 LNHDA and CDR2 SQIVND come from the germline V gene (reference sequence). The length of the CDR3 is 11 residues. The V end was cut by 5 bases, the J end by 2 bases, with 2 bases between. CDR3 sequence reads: CASSVTDTQYF. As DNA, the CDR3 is TGTGCCAGTAGTGTCACAGATACGCAGTATTTT. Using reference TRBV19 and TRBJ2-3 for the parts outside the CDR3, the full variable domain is DGGITQSPKYLFRKEGQNVTLSCEQNLNHDAMYWYRQDPGQGLRLIYYSQIVNDFQKGDIAEGYSVSREKKESFPLTVTSAQKNPTAFYLCASSVTDTQYFGPGTRLTVL.

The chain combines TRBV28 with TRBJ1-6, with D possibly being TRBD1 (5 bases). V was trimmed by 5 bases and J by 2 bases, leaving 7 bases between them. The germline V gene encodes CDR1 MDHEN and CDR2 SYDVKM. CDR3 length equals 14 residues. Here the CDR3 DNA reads TGTGCCAGCAGTCGACAGCCCTATAATTCACCCCTCCACTTT. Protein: CASSRQPYNSPLHF.

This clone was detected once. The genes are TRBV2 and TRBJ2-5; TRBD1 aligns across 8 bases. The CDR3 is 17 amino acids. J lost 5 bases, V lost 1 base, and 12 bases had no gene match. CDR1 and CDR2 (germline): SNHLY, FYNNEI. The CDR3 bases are TGTGCCAGCAGTGAAGGTCGAGACAGGGGCTGGGGGGAGACCCAGTACTTC. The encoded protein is CASSEGRDRGWGETQYF.

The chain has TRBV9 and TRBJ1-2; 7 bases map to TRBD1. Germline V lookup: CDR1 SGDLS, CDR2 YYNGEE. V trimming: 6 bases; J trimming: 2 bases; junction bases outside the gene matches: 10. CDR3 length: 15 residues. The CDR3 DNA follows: TGTGCCAGCACTCAGGGGGGGCAGACCAACTATGGCTACACCTTC. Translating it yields CASTQGGQTNYGYTF.

The CDR3 sequence: CASRTTNSPLHF. CDR3 bases: TGTGCCAGCAGAACCACTAATTCACCCCTCCACTTT. The chain is built from TRBV12-3 or TRBV12-4 and TRBJ1-6; the D is unclear. The ends were cut back, 6 bases at V and 6 bases at J, with 6 bases in the middle. This CDR3 spans 12 amino acids.

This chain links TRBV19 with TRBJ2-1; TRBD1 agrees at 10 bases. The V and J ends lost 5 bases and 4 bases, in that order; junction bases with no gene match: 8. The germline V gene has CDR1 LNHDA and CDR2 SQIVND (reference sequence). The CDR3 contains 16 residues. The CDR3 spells CASSRGTGVFYNEQFF. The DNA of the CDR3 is TGTGCCAGTAGTCGGGGGACAGGGGTGTTTTACAATGAGCAGTTCTTC.

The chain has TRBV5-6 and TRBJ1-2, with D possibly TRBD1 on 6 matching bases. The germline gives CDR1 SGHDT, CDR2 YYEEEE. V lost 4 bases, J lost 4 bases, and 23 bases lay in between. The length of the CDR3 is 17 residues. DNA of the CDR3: TGTGCCAGCAGCCCGGTGGGGTGGGACACCGAATTCTATGGCTACACCTTC. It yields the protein CASSPVGWDTEFYGYTF.

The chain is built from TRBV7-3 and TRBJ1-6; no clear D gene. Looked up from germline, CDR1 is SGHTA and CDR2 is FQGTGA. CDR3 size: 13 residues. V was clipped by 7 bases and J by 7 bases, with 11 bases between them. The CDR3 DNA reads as TGTGCCAGCAACAAGGAGCTAAATTCACCCCTCCACTTT. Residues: CASNKELNSPLHF.

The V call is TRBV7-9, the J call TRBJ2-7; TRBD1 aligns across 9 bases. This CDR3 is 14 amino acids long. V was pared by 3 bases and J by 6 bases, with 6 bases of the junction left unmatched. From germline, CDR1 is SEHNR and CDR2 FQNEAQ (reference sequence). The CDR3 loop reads CASSLLTGGGEQYF. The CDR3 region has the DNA TGTGCCAGCAGCTTGCTTACAGGGGGCGGCGAGCAGTACTTC.

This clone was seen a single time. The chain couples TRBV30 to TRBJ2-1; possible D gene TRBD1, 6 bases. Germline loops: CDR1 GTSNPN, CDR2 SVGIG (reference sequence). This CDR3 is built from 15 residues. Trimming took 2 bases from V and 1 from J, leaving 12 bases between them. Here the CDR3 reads CAWSLGHLSYNEQFF. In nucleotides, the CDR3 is TGTGCCTGGAGTCTGGGACACCTTTCCTACAATGAGCAGTTCTTC.

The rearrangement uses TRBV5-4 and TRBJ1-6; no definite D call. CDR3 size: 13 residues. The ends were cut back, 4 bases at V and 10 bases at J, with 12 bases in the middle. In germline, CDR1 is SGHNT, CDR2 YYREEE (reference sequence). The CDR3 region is CASSPRGDSPLHF. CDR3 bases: TGTGCCAGCAGCCCACGCGGTGACTCACCCCTCCACTTT. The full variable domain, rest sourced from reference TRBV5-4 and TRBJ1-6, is ETGVTQSPTHLIKTRGQQVTLRCSSQSGHNTVSWYQQALGQGPQFIFQYYREEENGRGNFPPRFSGLQFPNYSSELNVNALELDDSALYLCASSPRGDSPLHFGNGTRLTVT.